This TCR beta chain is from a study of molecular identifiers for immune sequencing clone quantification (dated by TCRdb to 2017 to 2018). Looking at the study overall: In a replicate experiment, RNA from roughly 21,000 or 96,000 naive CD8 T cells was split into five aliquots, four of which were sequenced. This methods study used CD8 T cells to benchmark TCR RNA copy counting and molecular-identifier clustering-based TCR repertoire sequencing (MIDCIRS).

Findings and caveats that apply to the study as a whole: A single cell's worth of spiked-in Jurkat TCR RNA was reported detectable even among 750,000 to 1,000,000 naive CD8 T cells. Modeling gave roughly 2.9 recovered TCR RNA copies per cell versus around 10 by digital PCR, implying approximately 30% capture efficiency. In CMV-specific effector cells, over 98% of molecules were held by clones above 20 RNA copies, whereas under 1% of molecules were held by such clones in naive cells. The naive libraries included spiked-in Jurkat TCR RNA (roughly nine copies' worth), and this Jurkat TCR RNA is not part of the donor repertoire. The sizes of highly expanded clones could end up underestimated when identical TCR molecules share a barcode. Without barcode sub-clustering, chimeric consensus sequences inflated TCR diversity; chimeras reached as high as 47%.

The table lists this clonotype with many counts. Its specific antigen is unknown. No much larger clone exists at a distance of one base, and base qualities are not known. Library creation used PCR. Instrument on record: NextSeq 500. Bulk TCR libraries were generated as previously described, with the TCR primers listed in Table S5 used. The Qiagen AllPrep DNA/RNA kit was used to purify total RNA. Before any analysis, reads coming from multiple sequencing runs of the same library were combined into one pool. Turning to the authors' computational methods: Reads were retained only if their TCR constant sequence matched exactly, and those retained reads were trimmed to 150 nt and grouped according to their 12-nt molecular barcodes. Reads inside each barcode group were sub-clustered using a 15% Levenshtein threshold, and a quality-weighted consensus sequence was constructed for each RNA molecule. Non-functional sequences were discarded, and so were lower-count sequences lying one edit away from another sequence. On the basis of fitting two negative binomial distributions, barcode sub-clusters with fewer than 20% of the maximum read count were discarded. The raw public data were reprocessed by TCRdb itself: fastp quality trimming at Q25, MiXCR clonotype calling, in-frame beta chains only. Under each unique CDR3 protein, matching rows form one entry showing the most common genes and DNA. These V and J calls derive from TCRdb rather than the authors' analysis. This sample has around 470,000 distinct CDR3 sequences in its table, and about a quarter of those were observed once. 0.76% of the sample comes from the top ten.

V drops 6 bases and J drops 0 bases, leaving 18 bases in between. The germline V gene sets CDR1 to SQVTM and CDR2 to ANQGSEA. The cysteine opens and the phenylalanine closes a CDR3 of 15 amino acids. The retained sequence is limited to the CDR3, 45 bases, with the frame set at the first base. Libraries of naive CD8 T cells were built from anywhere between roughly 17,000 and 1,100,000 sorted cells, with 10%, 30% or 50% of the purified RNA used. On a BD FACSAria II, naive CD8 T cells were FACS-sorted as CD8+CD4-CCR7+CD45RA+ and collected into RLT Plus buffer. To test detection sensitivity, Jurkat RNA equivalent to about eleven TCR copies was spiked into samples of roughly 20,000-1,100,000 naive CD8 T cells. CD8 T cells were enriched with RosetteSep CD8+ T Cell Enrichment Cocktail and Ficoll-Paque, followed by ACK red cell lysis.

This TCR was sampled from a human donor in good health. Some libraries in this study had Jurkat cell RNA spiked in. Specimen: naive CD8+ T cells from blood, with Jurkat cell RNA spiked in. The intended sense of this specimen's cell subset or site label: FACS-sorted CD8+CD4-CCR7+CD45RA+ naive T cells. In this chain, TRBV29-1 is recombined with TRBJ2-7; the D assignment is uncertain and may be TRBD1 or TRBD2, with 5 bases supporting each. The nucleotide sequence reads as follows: TGCAGCGTGATAACCGGGACCCGGAGCTCCTACGAGCAGTACTTC. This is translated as CSVITGTRSSYEQYF.